The 10 T cell receptor beta chains reported below all come from one sample, sequenced in a study of T cell repertoires and HLA-DP antigens. Profiled with immunoSEQ multiplex PCR; TCRdb holds only in-frame clones, not every one. The repertoire consists of about 89,000 clones, with 86% occurring once and the leading ten covering roughly 1.5%. Antigen specificity for these receptors is unknown. Specimen: CD4+ T cells from PBMCs. These receptors came from a man aged 45 to 65 in good health and CMV-seronegative.

This sequence joins TRBV7-8 and TRBJ2-6; D remains unclear. The V gene's germline CDR1 is SGHVS and CDR2 FQNEAQ. V lost 0 bases and J lost 0, with 9 bases in between. This CDR3 is 17 amino acids long. CDR3 coding DNA: TGTGCCAGCAGCTTAGCGGTCCAGAGCTCTGGGGCCAACGTCCTGACTTTC. Its translation is CASSLAVQSSGANVLTF.

This chain connects TRBV7-8 to TRBJ2-7; TRBD1 might be the D (5 bases). This CDR3 is 13 amino acids long. The V gene's germline CDR1 is SGHVS and CDR2 FQNEAQ. The V end was cut by 2 bases, the J end by 7 bases, with 12 bases between. The CDR3 region is CASSLSRKGEQYF. The DNA of the CDR3 is TGTGCCAGCAGCTTAAGTAGGAAGGGGGAGCAGTACTTC.

The chain is built from TRBV30 and TRBJ2-7; D is unclear. Per germline, CDR1 GTSNPN and CDR2 SVGIG (reference sequence). Between the trimmed V and J ends, which lost 0 bases and 6 bases, there was a span of 9 bases. CDR3 length equals 12 residues. In nucleotides, the CDR3 is TGTGCCTGGAGTGTAGTCGGTACCGAGCAGTACTTC. It yields the protein CAWSVVGTEQYF.

The chain links TRBV27 to TRBJ1-2, with D maybe TRBD1 (6 bases). The CDR3 is 15 residues long. Germline CDR1 reads MNHEY; CDR2 reads SMNVEV (reference sequence). The V gene lost 2 bases and the J gene lost 3 bases, with 13 bases spanning the gap. This chain's CDR3 is CASSLNGGQDYGYTF. The CDR3, as DNA: TGTGCCAGCAGTTTAAATGGGGGGCAGGACTATGGCTACACCTTC.

This clone was picked up a small number of times. The chain carries TRBV5-5 and TRBJ2-7, with 8 bases identical to TRBD1. J lost 5 bases, V lost 5 bases, and 9 bases had no gene match. Germline values: CDR1 SGHKS, CDR2 YYEKEE (reference sequence). The CDR3 consists of 14 residues. The CDR3 DNA is TGTGCCAGCAGTAGGACAGGGACGTCGGACGAGCAGTACTTC. Encoded protein: CASSRTGTSDEQYF.

This chain joins TRBV11-2 and TRBJ2-3; 10 positions match TRBD1. Germline CDR1 and CDR2: SGHAT and FQNNGV. The CDR3 length is 16 residues. Trimming took 5 bases from V and 2 from J; bases not matched to a gene: 7. CDR3: CASSLGQGTNTDTQYF. CDR3 DNA: TGTGCCAGCAGCCTGGGACAGGGGACAAACACAGATACGCAGTATTTT.

V and J are TRBV11-3 and TRBJ2-1, with 10 bases aligning to TRBD2. V gave up 1 base and J gave up 9 bases; unmatched junction bases: 12. From germline, CDR1 is SGHNT and CDR2 YENEEA. The CDR3 runs 17 residues. CDR3 region: CASSLGILAGPQGEQFF. CDR3 sequence (DNA): TGTGCCAGCAGCTTAGGGATACTAGCGGGACCACAGGGTGAGCAGTTCTTC.

The V call is TRBV19, the J call TRBJ1-2; tentatively, D is TRBD1 (5 bases). Trimming removed 8 bases from V and 0 bases from J, with 13 bases in between. Germline-derived CDR1 and CDR2 are LNHDA and SQIVND (reference sequence). This CDR3 is built from 14 residues. CDR3 protein: CASDVGTTNYGYTF. CDR3 in DNA: TGTGCCAGTGACGTCGGGACCACTAACTATGGCTACACCTTC. Combining the CDR3 with reference TRBV19 and TRBJ1-2 gives the whole variable domain DGGITQSPKYLFRKEGQNVTLSCEQNLNHDAMYWYRQDPGQGLRLIYYSQIVNDFQKGDIAEGYSVSREKKESFPLTVTSAQKNPTAFYLCASDVGTTNYGYTFGSGTRLTVV.

This chain joins TRBV4-1 and TRBJ1-2; D remains unclear. V was clipped by 6 bases and J by 6 bases, with 20 bases between them. Germline V CDR1 and CDR2: MGHRA, YSYEKL. The CDR3 covers 15 residues. The CDR3 loop reads CASSQNLRLQHGYTF. As DNA, the CDR3 is TGCGCCAGCAGTCAAAACCTCCGGTTGCAGCATGGCTACACCTTC.

The chain uses TRBV14 and TRBJ1-1; a weak D match, TRBD1 (6 bases). Germline V CDR1 and CDR2: SGHDN, FVKESK. The CDR3 loop spans 15 amino acids. Trimming removed 3 bases from V and 5 bases from J, with 16 bases in between. The CDR3 DNA sequence: TGTGCCAGCAGCCAGAGGGGTACAGGGCGGACTGAAGCTTTCTTT. Residues: CASSQRGTGRTEAFF.